A selection of T cell receptor beta chains follows, all from one sample in a study of response to subunit inactivated influenza vaccine. TCRdb re-analysed the RT-PCR reads in MiXCR, keeping a single row per CDR3 protein. The repertoire has 500,000 to 600,000 distinct CDR3 sequences, 13% of them found once; the top ten carry around 14%. Sequencing used PBMCs from blood, obtained 40 to 50 days after vaccination. These receptors all stem from a man aged 45-65 years who received an inactivated influenza vaccine. Both conserved end residues are part of each CDR3. The D gene is left open where the match is weak. Rows give clone size only sometimes, using once, few, many, or a class for an expanded clone.

size: NA
D: NA
J: TRBJ1-2
V: TRBV11-2
CDR3: CASSALQGYGGYTF
DNA: TGTGCCAGCAGCGCCTTACAGGGTTATGGCGGCTACACCTTC

size: NA
D: NA
J: TRBJ2-1
V: TRBV7-9
CDR3: CASSFDIGSGVDEQFF
DNA: TGTGCCAGCAGCTTTGATATCGGGAGCGGTGTGGATGAGCAGTTCTTC

size: NA
D: NA
J: TRBJ1-1
V: TRBV10-3
CDR3: CAIVREGNTEAFF
DNA: TGTGCCATCGTGAGGGAAGGGAACACTGAAGCTTTCTTT

size: few
D: NA
J: TRBJ2-7
V: TRBV3-1
CDR3: CASSQGQYSYEQYF
DNA: TGTGCCAGCAGCCAAGGACAGTACTCCTACGAGCAGTACTTC

size: many
D: NA
J: TRBJ2-3
V: TRBV29-1
CDR3: CSVVRGAGDTQYF
DNA: TGCAGCGTTGTGAGGGGCGCAGGAGATACGCAGTATTTT

size: few
D: NA
J: TRBJ2-7
V: TRBV28
CDR3: CASSSVVVTYEQYF
DNA: TGTGCCAGCAGCTCAGTCGTCGTCACCTACGAGCAGTACTTC

size: NA
D: TRBD1
J: TRBJ2-1
V: TRBV30
CDR3: CAWSVPGTGDNEQFF
DNA: TGTGCCTGGAGTGTTCCCGGGACAGGGGACAATGAGCAGTTCTTC

size: NA
D: TRBD1
J: TRBJ1-2
V: TRBV5-6
CDR3: CASSPTGVLYGYTF
DNA: TGTGCCAGCAGCCCGACAGGGGTACTCTATGGCTACACCTTC

size: NA
D: NA
J: TRBJ1-4
V: TRBV12-3/TRBV12-4
CDR3: CASRPPSRLEKLFF
DNA: TGTGCCAGCAGACCCCCCTCCAGATTAGAAAAACTGTTTTTT

size: few
D: NA
J: TRBJ2-7
V: TRBV4-3
CDR3: CASSQDAGTSYEQYF
DNA: TGCGCCAGCAGCCAAGATGCCGGGACTTCTTACGAGCAGTACTTC

size: NA
D: NA
J: TRBJ1-2
V: TRBV29-1
CDR3: CSVEVGDGATRGYGYTF
DNA: TGCAGCGTTGAAGTCGGGGATGGTGCGACTCGGGGGTATGGCTACACCTTC

size: NA
D: NA
J: TRBJ2-3
V: TRBV12-3/TRBV12-4
CDR3: CASSSSRMPLRDTQYF
DNA: TGTGCCAGCAGTTCCAGCAGGATGCCCCTTAGGGATACGCAGTATTTT

size: NA
D: NA
J: TRBJ1-1
V: TRBV20-1
CDR3: CSARGRGNTEAFF
DNA: TGCAGTGCTAGGGGCCGAGGGAACACTGAAGCTTTCTTT

size: NA
D: TRBD1
J: TRBJ1-2
V: TRBV5-5
CDR3: CASSLTGLNYGYTF
DNA: TGTGCCAGCAGCCTGACAGGGCTCAACTATGGCTACACCTTC

size: many
D: TRBD2
J: TRBJ2-7
V: TRBV7-8
CDR3: CASSLGTSGIYEQYF
DNA: TGTGCCAGCAGCTTAGGGACTAGCGGGATCTACGAGCAGTACTTC

size: once
D: NA
J: TRBJ2-3
V: TRBV28
CDR3: CASSQTGTPTDTQYF
DNA: TGTGCCAGCAGTCAAACCGGGACCCCGACGGATACGCAGTATTTT

size: NA
D: TRBD2
J: TRBJ2-3
V: TRBV5-1
CDR3: CASGRGLAELDTQYF
DNA: TGCGCCAGCGGCAGGGGACTAGCGGAGTTAGATACGCAGTATTTT

size: many
D: TRBD2
J: TRBJ2-7
V: TRBV7-2
CDR3: CASRGSGGASYEQYF
DNA: TGTGCCAGCAGGGGCAGCGGGGGGGCGTCCTACGAGCAGTACTTC

size: few
D: TRBD1
J: TRBJ2-2
V: TRBV4-1
CDR3: CASSPRQGDGELFF
DNA: TGCGCCAGCAGCCCGAGACAGGGAGATGGGGAGCTGTTTTTT

size: few
D: TRBD1
J: TRBJ2-7
V: TRBV5-1
CDR3: CASSWSGDSAYEQYF
DNA: TGCGCCAGCAGCTGGTCCGGGGACAGTGCTTACGAGCAGTACTTC

size: NA
D: TRBD1
J: TRBJ2-1
V: TRBV28
CDR3: CASSLLGQGGHEQFF
DNA: TGTGCCAGCAGTTTATTGGGACAGGGAGGTCACGAGCAGTTCTTC

size: NA
D: TRBD2
J: TRBJ2-7
V: TRBV11-2
CDR3: CASSLRGLAGALRSYEQYF
DNA: TGTGCCAGCAGCTTGAGGGGACTAGCGGGGGCCCTCAGGTCCTACGAGCAGTACTTC

size: NA
D: TRBD1
J: TRBJ1-5
V: TRBV12-3/TRBV12-4
CDR3: CASSLGQGRPQPQHF
DNA: TGTGCCAGCAGTTTGGGACAGGGGCGACCTCAGCCCCAGCATTTT